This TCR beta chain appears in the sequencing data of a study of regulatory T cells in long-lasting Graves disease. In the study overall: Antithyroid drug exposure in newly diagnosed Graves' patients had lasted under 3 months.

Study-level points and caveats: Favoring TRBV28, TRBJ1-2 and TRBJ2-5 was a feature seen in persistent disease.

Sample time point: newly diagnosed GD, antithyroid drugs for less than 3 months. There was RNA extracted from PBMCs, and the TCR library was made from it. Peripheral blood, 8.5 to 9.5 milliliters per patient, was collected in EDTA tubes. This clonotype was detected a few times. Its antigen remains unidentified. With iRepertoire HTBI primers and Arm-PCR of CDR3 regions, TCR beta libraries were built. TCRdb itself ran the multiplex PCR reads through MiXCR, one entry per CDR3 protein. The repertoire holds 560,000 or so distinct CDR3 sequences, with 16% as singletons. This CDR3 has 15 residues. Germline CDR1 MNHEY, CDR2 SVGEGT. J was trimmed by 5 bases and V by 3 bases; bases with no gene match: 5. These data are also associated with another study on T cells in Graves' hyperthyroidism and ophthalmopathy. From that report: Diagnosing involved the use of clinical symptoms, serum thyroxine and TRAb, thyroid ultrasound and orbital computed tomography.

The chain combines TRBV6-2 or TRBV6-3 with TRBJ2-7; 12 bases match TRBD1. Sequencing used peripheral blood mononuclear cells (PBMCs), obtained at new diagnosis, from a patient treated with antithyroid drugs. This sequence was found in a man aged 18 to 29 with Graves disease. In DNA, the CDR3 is TGTGCCAGCAGTTATACGGGACAGGGGGCAAACGAGCAGTACTTC. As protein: CASSYTGQGANEQYF.